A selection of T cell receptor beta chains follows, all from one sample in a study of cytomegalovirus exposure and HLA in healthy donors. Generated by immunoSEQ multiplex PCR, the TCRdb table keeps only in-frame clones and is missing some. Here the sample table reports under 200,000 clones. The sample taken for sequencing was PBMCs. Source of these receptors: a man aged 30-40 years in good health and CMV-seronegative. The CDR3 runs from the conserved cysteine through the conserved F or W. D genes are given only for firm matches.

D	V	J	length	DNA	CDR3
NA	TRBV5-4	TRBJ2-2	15	TGTGCCAGCAGCTTCGGGCACGGGGGTACCGGGGAGCTGTTTTTT	CASSFGHGGTGELFF
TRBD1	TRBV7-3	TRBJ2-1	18	TGTGCCAGCAGCTTAATCGGGTCGGGACAGGGGTCCTACAATGAGCAGTTCTTC	CASSLIGSGQGSYNEQFF
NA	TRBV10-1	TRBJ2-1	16	TGCGCCAGCAGTGAGTCGGGGGGGACACTCTACAATGAGCAGTTCTTC	CASSESGGTLYNEQFF
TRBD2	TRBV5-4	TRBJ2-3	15	TGTGCCAGCAGCTTGAGGTCTAGCGGGGGAGATACGCAGTATTTT	CASSLRSSGGDTQYF
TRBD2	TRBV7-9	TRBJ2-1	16	TGTGCCAGCAGCTTCCCGACTAGCGAGCTTACGGATGAGCAGTTCTTC	CASSFPTSELTDEQFF
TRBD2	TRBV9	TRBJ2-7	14	TGTGCCAGCAGCCCTTGGGACGGGGGGTACGAGCAGTACTTC	CASSPWDGGYEQYF
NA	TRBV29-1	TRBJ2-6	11	TGCAGCGTTAAGGTGGGCTCCGACCTGACTTTC	CSVKVGSDLTF
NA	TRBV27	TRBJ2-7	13	TGTGCCAGCAGTTCCGGGGTTTCCTACGAGCAGTACTTC	CASSSGVSYEQYF
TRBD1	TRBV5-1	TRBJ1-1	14	TGCGCCAGCAGCGAGAGGACAGGGGCCACTGAAGCTTTCTTT	CASSERTGATEAFF
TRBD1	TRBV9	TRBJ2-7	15	TGTGCCAGCAGCCGGACAGGGGGGGAGTCCTACGAGCAGTACTTC	CASSRTGGESYEQYF
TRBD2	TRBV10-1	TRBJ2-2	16	TGCGCCAGCAGTGAGAGTGTGGGGGGGGTCACCGGGGAGCTGTTTTTT	CASSESVGGVTGELFF
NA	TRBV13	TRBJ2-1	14	TGTGCCAGCACCAAAAAAGGGGAAAACAATGAGCAGTTCTTC	CASTKKGENNEQFF
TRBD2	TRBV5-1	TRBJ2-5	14	TGCGCCAGCAGCTTCCGGACTAGCGCAGAGACCCAGTACTTC	CASSFRTSAETQYF
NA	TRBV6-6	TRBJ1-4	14	TGTGCCAGCAGTTACGGAGAACTTAATGAAAAACTGTTTTTT	CASSYGELNEKLFF
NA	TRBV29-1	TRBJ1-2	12	TGCAGCGTTGAACTCCAGGGAGGAGGCTACACCTTC	CSVELQGGGYTF
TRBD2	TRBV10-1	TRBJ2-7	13	TGCGCCAGCAGTGCTAGCGGGGGCTACGAGCAGTACTTC	CASSASGGYEQYF
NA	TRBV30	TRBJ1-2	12	TGTGCCTGGAGTCCCGCGTCCTATGGCTACACCTTC	CAWSPASYGYTF
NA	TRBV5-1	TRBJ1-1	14	TGCGCCAGCAGCTTCAGGACACTGAACACTGAAGCTTTCTTT	CASSFRTLNTEAFF
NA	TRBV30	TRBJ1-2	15	TGTGCCTGGAACCCAGGGCTCCTTCAAGGCTATGGCTACACCTTC	CAWNPGLLQGYGYTF
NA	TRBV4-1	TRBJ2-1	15	TGCGCCAGCAGCCAAGGGACAGCCCTTAACCGGGAGCAGTTCTTC	CASSQGTALNREQFF
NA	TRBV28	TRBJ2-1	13	TGTGCCAGCAGTTTCAGACAGTACAATGAGCAGTTCTTC	CASSFRQYNEQFF
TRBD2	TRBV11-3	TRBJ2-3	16	TGTGCCAGCAGCTACGGACTAGCGGGAAGCACAGATACGCAGTATTTT	CASSYGLAGSTDTQYF
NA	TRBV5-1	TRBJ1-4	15	TGCGCCAGCAGTAGGGACTCCGCATTGAATGAAAAACTGTTTTTT	CASSRDSALNEKLFF
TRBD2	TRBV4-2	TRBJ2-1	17	TGTGCCAGCAGCCAAGCGGGTCTAGCGGGGACCTACAATGAGCAGTTCTTC	CASSQAGLAGTYNEQFF
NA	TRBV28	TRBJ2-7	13	TGTGCCAGCAGTTTGGGCAGCTCCTACGAGCAGTACTTC	CASSLGSSYEQYF